Listed below are T cell receptor beta chains from one sample, sequenced in a study of shared clonotypes between healthy human individuals. Profiled with immunoSEQ multiplex PCR; TCRdb holds only in-frame clones, not every one. The sample yields millions of clones, more than 85% seen once. Specimen: naive CD4+ T cells from PBMCs. Every receptor here comes from a man younger than 30 in good health. Some clones in this sample may be carry-over from other donors' samples. Each CDR3 is given with its conserved first and last residue. A D gene is named only where the DNA matches it firmly.

J	D	V	CDR3	DNA
TRBJ1-1	TRBD1	TRBV10-3	CATQGETEAFF	TGTGCCACCCAGGGGGAAACTGAAGCTTTCTTT
TRBJ2-5	NA	TRBV21-1	CASSKALGSWGETQYF	TGTGCCAGCAGCAAAGCGCTTGGGTCATGGGGAGAGACCCAGTACTTC
TRBJ2-2	NA	TRBV11-3	CASSLEAGLVGELFF	TGTGCCAGCAGCTTAGAGGCAGGGTTGGTCGGGGAGCTGTTTTTT
TRBJ2-7	TRBD1	TRBV7-9	CASSRGTGNIHEQYF	TGTGCCAGCAGCCGGGGGACAGGGAACATCCACGAGCAGTACTTC
TRBJ1-2	TRBD1	TRBV29-1	CSALRDRDGYTF	TGCAGCGCACTACGGGACAGGGATGGCTACACCTTC
TRBJ1-2	NA	TRBV27	CASSSQGFNGYTF	TGTGCCAGCAGTTCGCAGGGTTTCAATGGCTACACCTTC
TRBJ1-1	TRBD1	TRBV5-1	CASSLGGGEPEAFF	TGCGCCAGCAGCTTAGGAGGGGGCGAACCTGAAGCTTTCTTT
TRBJ2-7	TRBD2	TRBV6-1	CASSPRTSGSYEQYF	TGTGCCAGCAGTCCCAGGACTAGCGGCTCCTACGAGCAGTACTTC
TRBJ1-1	NA	TRBV28	CASSLSAGRANTEAFF	TGTGCCAGCAGTTTGTCGGCGGGCAGGGCGAACACTGAAGCTTTCTTT
TRBJ1-1	TRBD1	TRBV28	CASSLYERGRAFF	TGTGCCAGCAGTTTATATGAGAGGGGGCGAGCTTTCTTT
TRBJ2-3	NA	TRBV9	CASSASIGRDTQYF	TGTGCCAGCAGCGCTAGTATAGGTAGGGATACGCAGTATTTT
TRBJ2-7	TRBD2	TRBV7-2	CASSWGTSGTEQYF	TGTGCCAGCAGCTGGGGGACTAGCGGAACCGAGCAGTACTTC
TRBJ1-1	TRBD1	TRBV7-2	CASSRLGQGGGTEAFF	TGTGCCAGCAGCCGATTGGGGCAAGGGGGCGGAACTGAAGCTTTCTTT
TRBJ2-7	NA	TRBV5-4	CASSPVDSSYEQYF	TGTGCCAGCAGCCCTGTAGACTCTTCCTACGAGCAGTACTTC
TRBJ2-7	NA	TRBV11-2	CASSLTRDSFYEQYF	TGTGCCAGCAGCTTGACCCGGGACTCTTTCTACGAGCAGTACTTC
TRBJ1-2	NA	TRBV5-1	CASSSSAGEGYGYTF	TGCGCCAGCAGCTCCTCGGCAGGGGAAGGCTATGGCTACACCTTC
TRBJ1-2	NA	TRBV19	CATLIPPRRGYTF	TGTGCCACCCTCATTCCCCCCAGGAGAGGCTACACCTTC
TRBJ1-4	TRBD1	TRBV2	CASSERTGKGKLFF	TGTGCCAGCAGTGAAAGGACAGGGAAAGGAAAACTGTTTTTT
TRBJ2-3	NA	TRBV5-8	CASSLRSTDTQYF	TGTGCCAGCAGCTTGCGGAGCACAGATACGCAGTATTTT
TRBJ2-1	NA	TRBV7-9	CASSFRGGPHTNEQFF	TGTGCCAGCAGCTTCCGTGGCGGTCCCCATACCAATGAGCAGTTCTTC
TRBJ2-7	TRBD1	TRBV11-2	CASSLGDSIGVALDYEQYF	TGTGCCAGCAGCTTAGGGGACAGTATAGGCGTAGCCCTCGACTACGAGCAGTACTTC
TRBJ2-3	TRBD1	TRBV28	CASSAGQASTDTQYF	TGTGCCAGCAGTGCGGGACAGGCTAGCACAGATACGCAGTATTTT
TRBJ2-4	NA	TRBV18	CASSSGDIQYF	TGTGCCAGCTCCTCCGGGGACATTCAGTACTTC
TRBJ1-2	TRBD1	TRBV19	CASSPPAQGAYGYTF	TGTGCCAGTAGTCCCCCCGCGCAGGGGGCATATGGCTACACCTTC
TRBJ2-3	NA	TRBV7-2	CASSQAIDTYTDTQYF	TGTGCCAGCAGCCAGGCCATCGACACCTACACAGATACGCAGTATTTT
TRBJ1-4	TRBD1	TRBV5-6	CASSWDRWDEKLFF	TGTGCCAGCAGCTGGGACAGGTGGGATGAAAAACTGTTTTTT
TRBJ2-7	TRBD1	TRBV27	CASQGRDRGSYEQYF	TGTGCCAGCCAAGGCCGGGACAGGGGTTCCTACGAGCAGTACTTC